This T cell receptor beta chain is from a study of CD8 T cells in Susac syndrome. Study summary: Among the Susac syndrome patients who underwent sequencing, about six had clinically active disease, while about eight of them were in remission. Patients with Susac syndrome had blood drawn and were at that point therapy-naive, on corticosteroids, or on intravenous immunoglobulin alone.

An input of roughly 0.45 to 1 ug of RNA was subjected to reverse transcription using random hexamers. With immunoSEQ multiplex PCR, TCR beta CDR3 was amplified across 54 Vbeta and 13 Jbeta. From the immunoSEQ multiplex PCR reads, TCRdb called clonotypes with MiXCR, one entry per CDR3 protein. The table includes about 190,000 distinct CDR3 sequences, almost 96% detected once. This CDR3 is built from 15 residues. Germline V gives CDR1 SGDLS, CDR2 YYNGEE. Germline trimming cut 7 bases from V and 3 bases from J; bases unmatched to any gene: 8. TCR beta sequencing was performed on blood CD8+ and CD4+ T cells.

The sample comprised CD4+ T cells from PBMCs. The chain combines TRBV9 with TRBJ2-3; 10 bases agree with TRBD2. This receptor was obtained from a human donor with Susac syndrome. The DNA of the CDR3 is TGTGCCAGCCGCCGGGGAGCGGGGGGGACAGATACGCAGTATTTT. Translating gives CASRRGAGGTDTQYF.